Sequencing of this TCR beta chain was carried out in a study of T cell changes during pregnancy in multiple sclerosis. Repertoires were generated with immunoSEQ multiplex PCR, while TCRdb's copy carries only in-frame clones and drops some. The table records 13,000 to 15,000 clones, approximately 95% of them present only once. This receptor was identified in a female donor in good health, enrolled as a control in a pregnancy study. Sequenced here: peripheral blood, sampled in the second trimester of pregnancy.

The CDR3 DNA reads TGTGCCAGCAGCTCCGTGGGTAGCGAGGAGACCCAGTACTTC. It encodes CASSSVGSEETQYF. This rearrangement joins TRBV13 to TRBJ2-5; perhaps TRBD2 as D (5 bases). This CDR3 has 14 residues. Germline loops: CDR1 PRHDT, CDR2 FYEKMQ (reference sequence). Trimming pared 4 bases from V and 5 bases from J, leaving 14 bases between.